This is a list of T cell receptor beta chains from one sample in a study of cytomegalovirus exposure and HLA in healthy donors. Repertoires were generated with immunoSEQ multiplex PCR, while TCRdb's copy carries only in-frame clones and drops some. This sample has around 150,000 clones, with around 80% found just once. Material for sequencing was PBMCs. The source of these receptors is a man in his thirties or forties in good health and CMV-seropositive. Each CDR3 is given with its conserved first and last residue. A D gene is named only where the DNA matches it firmly. Clone size is shown for a subset of rows, as once, few, many or a class of expanded clone.

d_call,clone_size,v_call,j_call,cdr3_aa,cdr3_nt
TRBD2,few,TRBV7-2,TRBJ2-5,CASSQGLAGRETQYF,TGTGCCAGCAGCCAGGGACTAGCGGGACGGGAGACCCAGTACTTC
TRBD1,once,TRBV7-9,TRBJ1-2,CASSSGTGAKTF,TGTGCCAGCAGCTCGGGGACAGGGGCCAAAACCTTC
TRBD1,.,TRBV9,TRBJ1-2,CASSETTGVEGYTF,TGTGCCAGCAGCGAGACGACAGGGGTGGAGGGCTACACCTTC
.,.,TRBV5-1,TRBJ2-2,CASSLVGTGMTGELFF,TGCGCCAGCAGCTTGGTTGGTACAGGGATGACCGGGGAGCTGTTTTTT
.,few,TRBV28,TRBJ1-6,CASSLRQVLKPPLHF,TGTGCCAGCAGTTTAAGGCAGGTTTTGAAACCACCCCTCCACTTT
.,.,TRBV7-2,TRBJ1-5,CASSLRAGGNQPQHF,TGTGCCAGCAGCTTACGGGCCGGGGGCAATCAGCCCCAGCATTTT
.,few,TRBV19,TRBJ2-7,CASSGLRVENEQYF,TGTGCCAGTAGTGGTTTGAGAGTTGAGAACGAGCAGTACTTC
.,.,TRBV27,TRBJ1-4,CATSGRGRGITNEKLFF,TGTGCCACATCGGGCCGCGGCCGGGGTATCACTAATGAAAAACTGTTTTTT
.,.,TRBV6-4,TRBJ2-1,CASSAGNHNEQFF,TGTGCCAGCAGTGCAGGGAACCACAATGAGCAGTTCTTC
.,.,TRBV7-9,TRBJ2-1,CASSLVGGGAFPFF,.
.,.,TRBV6-6,TRBJ1-2,CASSRESYFGYTF,TGTGCCAGCAGCCGGGAGTCGTATTTCGGCTACACCTTC
TRBD2,.,TRBV30,TRBJ2-5,CASGGGLGSYQETQYF,TGTGCCTCTGGAGGTGGACTAGGGTCATACCAAGAGACCCAGTACTTC
TRBD1,.,TRBV5-1,TRBJ2-7,CASSLGTGGYEQYF,TGCGCCAGCAGCTTGGGGACAGGGGGTTACGAGCAGTACTTC
.,.,TRBV5-1,TRBJ1-1,CASSFFQGSAEAFF,TGCGCCAGCAGCTTCTTTCAGGGTTCAGCTGAAGCTTTCTTT
.,.,TRBV5-1,TRBJ2-3,CASSSSRGSTDTQYF,TGCGCCAGCAGCTCCTCCAGGGGTAGCACAGATACGCAGTATTTT
TRBD1,.,TRBV7-9,TRBJ2-7,CASSPWTGEEQYF,TGTGCCAGCAGCCCGTGGACAGGGGAAGAGCAGTACTTC
TRBD2,once,TRBV5-4,TRBJ2-2,CASSTRTSGITGELFF,TGTGCCAGCAGCACGAGGACTAGCGGTATTACTGGGGAGCTGTTTTTT
.,once,TRBV7-6,TRBJ1-2,CASSPVGRGYGYTF,TGTGCCAGCAGCCCAGTCGGCAGAGGCTATGGCTACACCTTC
TRBD1,.,TRBV18,TRBJ1-5,CASSLLTGGGQPQHF,TGTGCCAGCTCACTACTGACAGGGGGAGGTCAGCCCCAGCATTTT
.,once,TRBV6-6,TRBJ2-5,CASSMSQVQETQYF,TGTGCCAGCAGCATGAGTCAGGTCCAAGAGACCCAGTACTTC
.,.,TRBV10-1,TRBJ1-3,CASRAGIRSGNTIYF,TGCGCCAGCAGGGCAGGCATTCGATCTGGAAACACCATATATTTT
TRBD1,once,TRBV29-1,TRBJ1-4,CSVQTGGLEKLFF,TGCAGCGTCCAGACAGGGGGCCTGGAAAAACTGTTTTTT
.,.,TRBV5-1,TRBJ1-6,CASSLLTGSASPLHF,TGCGCCAGCAGCTTGTTAACAGGGAGTGCTTCACCCCTCCACTTT